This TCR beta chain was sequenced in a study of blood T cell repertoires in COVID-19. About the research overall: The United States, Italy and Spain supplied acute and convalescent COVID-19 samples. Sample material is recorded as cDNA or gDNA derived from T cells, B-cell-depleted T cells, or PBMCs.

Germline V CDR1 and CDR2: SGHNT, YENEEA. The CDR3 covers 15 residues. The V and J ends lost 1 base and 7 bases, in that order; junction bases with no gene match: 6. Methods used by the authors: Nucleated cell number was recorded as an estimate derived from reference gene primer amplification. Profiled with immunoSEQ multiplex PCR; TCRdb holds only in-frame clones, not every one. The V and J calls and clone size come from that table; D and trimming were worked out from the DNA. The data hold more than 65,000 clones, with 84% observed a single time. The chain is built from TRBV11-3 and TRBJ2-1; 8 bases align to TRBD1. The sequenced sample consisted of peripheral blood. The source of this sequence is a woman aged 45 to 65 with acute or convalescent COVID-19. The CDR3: CASSLGQGASNEQFF. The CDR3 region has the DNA TGTGCCAGCAGCTTAGGCCAGGGGGCCTCTAATGAGCAGTTCTTC. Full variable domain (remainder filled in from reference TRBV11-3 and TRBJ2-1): EAGVVQSPRYKIIEKKQPVAFWCNPISGHNTLYWYLQNLGQGPELLIRYENEEAVDDSQLPKDRFSAERLKGVDSTLKIQPAELGDSAVYLCASSLGQGASNEQFFGPGTRLTVL.